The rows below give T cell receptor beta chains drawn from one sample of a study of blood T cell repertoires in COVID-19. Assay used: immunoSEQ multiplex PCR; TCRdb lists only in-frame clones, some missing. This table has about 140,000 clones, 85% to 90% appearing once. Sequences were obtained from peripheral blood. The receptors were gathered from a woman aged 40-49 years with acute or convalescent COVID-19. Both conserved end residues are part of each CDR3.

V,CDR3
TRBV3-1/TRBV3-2,CASSQAQGSGTEAFF
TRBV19,CASSIVTGSLIQPQHF
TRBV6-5,CASSYDMTGSYEQYF
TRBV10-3,CAITRVDTDTQYF
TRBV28,CASTNRQGGRYTF
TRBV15,CATSSPLGGETQYF
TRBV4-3,CASSQEAPGAGNTIYF
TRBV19,CASSSLSYGYTF
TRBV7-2,CASSLDRAGNTIYF
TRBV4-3,CASSQEVAHTQYF
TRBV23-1,CASSQSRGADKGTGELFF
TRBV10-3,CAISEDRGGGYTF
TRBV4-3,CASSQEIQGALQNIQYF
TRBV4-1,CASSQDRGFGYTF
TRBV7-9,CASSLVQGPNYGYTF
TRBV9,CASSVEATGNYEQYF
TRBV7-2,CASSPPLLAVEQFF
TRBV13,CASSPDRNQPQHF
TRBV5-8,CASSPPRGMNTEAFF
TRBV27,CASSRPGTSGRPYTDTQYF
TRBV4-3,CASSPRTGDYGYTF
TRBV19,CASSMRQAPEKLFF
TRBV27,CASSPRPAGVNTGELFF
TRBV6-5,CASRPLRGRDEQFF
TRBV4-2,CASSQMTGMVGSPLHF
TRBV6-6,CASSYRQGRQETQYF
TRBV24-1,CATSDFDSGAYYEQFF
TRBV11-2,CAILLTGGTEAFF
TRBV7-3,CASSPSPLAASLGELFF
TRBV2,CASIRRNQETQYF
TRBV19,CASSTRERTGELFF
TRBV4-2,CASSQDDGESDTQYF
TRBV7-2,CASSLRPSTGVAKNIQYF
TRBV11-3,CASSLEAAGVTNTQYF
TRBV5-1,CASSFGTGISYEQYF
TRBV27,CASSSGGQGWDTQYF
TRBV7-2,CASSSRRMGELFF